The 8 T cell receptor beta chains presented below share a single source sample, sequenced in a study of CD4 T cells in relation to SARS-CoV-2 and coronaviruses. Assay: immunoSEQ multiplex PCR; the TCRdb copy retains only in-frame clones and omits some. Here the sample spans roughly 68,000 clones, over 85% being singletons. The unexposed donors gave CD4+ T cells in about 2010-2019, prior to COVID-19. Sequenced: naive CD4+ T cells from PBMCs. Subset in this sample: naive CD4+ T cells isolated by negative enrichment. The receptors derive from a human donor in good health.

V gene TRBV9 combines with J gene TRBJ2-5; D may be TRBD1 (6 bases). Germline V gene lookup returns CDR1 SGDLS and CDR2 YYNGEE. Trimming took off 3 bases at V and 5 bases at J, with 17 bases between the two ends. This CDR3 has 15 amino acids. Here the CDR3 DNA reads TGTGCCAGCAGCGCCCTACAGGGCTTCGGGGAGACCCAGTACTTC. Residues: CASSALQGFGETQYF.

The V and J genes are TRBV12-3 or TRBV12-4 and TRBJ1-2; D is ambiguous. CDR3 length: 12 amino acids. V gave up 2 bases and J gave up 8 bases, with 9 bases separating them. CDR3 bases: TGTGCCAGCAGTTTATCGTCTTGGGGCTACACCTTC. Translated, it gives CASSLSSWGYTF.

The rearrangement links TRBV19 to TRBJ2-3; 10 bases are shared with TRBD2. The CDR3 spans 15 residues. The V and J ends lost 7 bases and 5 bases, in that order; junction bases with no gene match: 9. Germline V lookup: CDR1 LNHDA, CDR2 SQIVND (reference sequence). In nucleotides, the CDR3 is TGTGCCAGTACCGGACTAGCGGCAGGGGTAGATACGCAGTATTTT. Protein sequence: CASTGLAAGVDTQYF.

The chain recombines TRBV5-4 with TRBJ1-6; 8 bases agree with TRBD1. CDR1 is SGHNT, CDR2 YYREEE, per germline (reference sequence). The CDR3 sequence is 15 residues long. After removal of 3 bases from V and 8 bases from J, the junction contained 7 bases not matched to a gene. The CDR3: CASSWEGQAYSPLHF. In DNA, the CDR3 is TGTGCCAGCAGCTGGGAGGGACAGGCGTATTCACCCCTCCACTTT.

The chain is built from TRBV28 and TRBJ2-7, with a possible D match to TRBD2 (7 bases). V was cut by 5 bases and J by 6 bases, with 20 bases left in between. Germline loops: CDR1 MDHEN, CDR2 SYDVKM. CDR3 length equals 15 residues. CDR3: CASSPPGGRPPEQYF. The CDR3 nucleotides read TGTGCCAGCAGTCCCCCGGGGGGCCGCCCTCCCGAGCAGTACTTC.

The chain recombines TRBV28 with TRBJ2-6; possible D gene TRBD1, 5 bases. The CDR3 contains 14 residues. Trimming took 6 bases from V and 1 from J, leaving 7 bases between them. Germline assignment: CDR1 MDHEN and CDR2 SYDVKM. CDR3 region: CASRRGSGANVLTF. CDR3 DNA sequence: TGTGCCAGCAGAAGGGGTTCTGGGGCCAACGTCCTGACTTTC.

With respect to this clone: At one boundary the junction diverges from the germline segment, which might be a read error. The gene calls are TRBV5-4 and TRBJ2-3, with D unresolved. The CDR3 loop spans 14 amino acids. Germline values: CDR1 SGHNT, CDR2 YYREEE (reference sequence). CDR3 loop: CASSKEGSRDTQYF. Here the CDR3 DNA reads TGTGCCAGCAGCAAGGAAGGTAGCAGAGATACGCAGTATTTT.

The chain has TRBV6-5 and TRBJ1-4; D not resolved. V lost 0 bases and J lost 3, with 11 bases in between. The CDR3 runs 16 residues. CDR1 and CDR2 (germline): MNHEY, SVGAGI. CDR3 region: CASSYSGPGANEKLFF. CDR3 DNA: TGTGCCAGCAGTTACTCGGGTCCCGGGGCTAATGAAAAACTGTTTTTT.